This T cell receptor beta chain was sequenced during a study of human T cells and chemical hapten exposure. The overall study: Per-sample variation in TCR yield stemmed mainly from small pooled library volume differences.

This clonotype has at least ten counts. Its specificity is not known. This CDR3 region has 15 residues. V was pared by 5 bases and J by 10 bases, with 14 bases of the junction left unmatched. Per germline, CDR1 DFQATT and CDR2 SNEGSKA (reference sequence). Extraction of total RNA was performed on unfractionated whole blood. What the library attached to individual cDNA molecules were unique molecular identifiers. Source study methods: Samples contained a median of around 89,000 TCRs, with a range of about 20,000 to 750,000. TCRdb analysed the reads with MiXCR anew, one entry per CDR3 protein. These V and J calls originate from TCRdb's pipeline instead of the authors' own analysis. Of about 120,000 distinct CDR3 sequences detected, 6.5% to 10% appear once; the ten largest clones hold approximately 1.4%. The study's findings and limits: No shift was seen in TCRs above 1 in 1000 frequency with DPC sensitization.

Sequencing was performed on whole blood. The V gene is TRBV20-1, the J gene TRBJ1-6; 7 bases match TRBD1. This clonotype was obtained from a human donor in good health. Some clones in this sample may be carry-over from other donors' samples. CDR3 residues: CSARIGGASGSPLHF. As DNA, the CDR3 is TGCAGTGCTCGAATAGGGGGCGCGTCAGGCTCACCCCTCCACTTT.